The source of this T cell receptor beta chain is a study of blood T cells in healthy people across ages. General study findings and limits: TCR beta diversity, measured per million T cells, fell in a roughly linear way with age.

A note on this clonotype: What it binds is not known.

Donors gave around 9.8 milliliters of peripheral blood apiece. Alongside a J-beta primer mix, a sample-barcoded 5' primer served in a second PCR lasting roughly 6 to 11 cycles. Each cDNA was tagged by a template-switch adaptor containing 12 random nucleotides. TCRdb itself ran the 5' RACE reads through MiXCR, one entry per CDR3 protein. The profile shows over 1.5 million distinct CDR3 sequences, roughly 49% of them singletons. Material for sequencing was blood. The sequence was obtained from a woman aged 40-49 years in good health.

The CDR3 nucleotides read TGTGCCAGCAGCGCAGACTACTACGAGCAGTACTTC. Its protein product is CASSADYYEQYF. V is TRBV7-2 and J is TRBJ2-7; tentative D call: TRBD2 (5 bases). Trimming removed 5 bases from V and 3 bases from J, with 8 bases in between. The CDR3 runs to 12 residues. CDR1 SGHTA and CDR2 FQGNSA come from the germline V gene.